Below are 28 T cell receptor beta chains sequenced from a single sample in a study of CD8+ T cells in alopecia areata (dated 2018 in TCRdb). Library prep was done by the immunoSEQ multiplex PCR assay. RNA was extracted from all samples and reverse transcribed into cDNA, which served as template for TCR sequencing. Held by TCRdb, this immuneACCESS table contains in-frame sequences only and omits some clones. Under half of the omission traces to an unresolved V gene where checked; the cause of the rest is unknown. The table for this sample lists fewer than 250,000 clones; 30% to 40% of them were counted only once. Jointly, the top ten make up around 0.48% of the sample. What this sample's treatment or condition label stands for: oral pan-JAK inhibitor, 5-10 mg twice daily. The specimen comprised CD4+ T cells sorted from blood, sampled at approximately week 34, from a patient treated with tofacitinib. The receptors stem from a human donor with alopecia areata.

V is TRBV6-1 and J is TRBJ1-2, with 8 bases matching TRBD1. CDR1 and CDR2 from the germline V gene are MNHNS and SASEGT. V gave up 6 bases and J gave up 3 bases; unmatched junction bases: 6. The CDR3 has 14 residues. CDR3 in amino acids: CASRNGQGDYGYTF. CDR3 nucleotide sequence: TGTGCCAGCAGAAATGGACAGGGAGACTATGGCTACACCTTC.

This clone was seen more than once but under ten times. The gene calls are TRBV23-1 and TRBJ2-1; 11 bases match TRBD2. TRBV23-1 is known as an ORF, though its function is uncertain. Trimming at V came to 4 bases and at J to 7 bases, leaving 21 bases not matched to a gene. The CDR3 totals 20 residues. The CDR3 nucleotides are TGCGCCAGCAGTCCCTACGGGGTTCGGTTCATAGCGGGAGGGCCTAATGAGCAGTTCTTC. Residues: CASSPYGVRFIAGGPNEQFF.

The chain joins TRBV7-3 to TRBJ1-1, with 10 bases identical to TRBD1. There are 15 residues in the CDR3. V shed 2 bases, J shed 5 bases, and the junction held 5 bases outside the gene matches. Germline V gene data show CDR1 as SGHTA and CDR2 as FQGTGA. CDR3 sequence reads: CASSLQGTGVTEAFF. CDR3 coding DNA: TGTGCCAGCAGCTTACAGGGGACAGGGGTAACTGAAGCTTTCTTT. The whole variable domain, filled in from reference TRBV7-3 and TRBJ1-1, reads GAGVSQTPSNKVTEKGKYVELRCDPISGHTALYWYRQSLGQGPEFLIYFQGTGAADDSGLPNDRFFAVRPEGSVSTLKIQRTERGDSAVYLCASSLQGTGVTEAFFGQGTRLTVV.

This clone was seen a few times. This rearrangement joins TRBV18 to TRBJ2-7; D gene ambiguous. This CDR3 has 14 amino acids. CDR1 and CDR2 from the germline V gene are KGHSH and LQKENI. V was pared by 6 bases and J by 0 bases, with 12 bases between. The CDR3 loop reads CASSQDGYSYEQYF. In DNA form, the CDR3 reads TGTGCCAGCTCGCAAGACGGATACTCCTACGAGCAGTACTTC.

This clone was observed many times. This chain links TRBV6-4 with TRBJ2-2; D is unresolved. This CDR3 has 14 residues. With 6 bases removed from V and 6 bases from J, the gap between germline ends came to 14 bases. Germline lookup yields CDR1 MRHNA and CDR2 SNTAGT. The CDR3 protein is CASRQDRTAGELFF. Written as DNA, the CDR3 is TGTGCCAGCAGACAAGATCGTACAGCCGGGGAGCTGTTTTTT.

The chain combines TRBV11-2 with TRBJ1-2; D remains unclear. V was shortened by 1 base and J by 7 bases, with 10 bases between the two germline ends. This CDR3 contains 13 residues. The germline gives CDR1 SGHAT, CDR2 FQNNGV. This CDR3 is CASSLGPSGGYTF. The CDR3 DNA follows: TGTGCCAGCAGCTTAGGACCGAGTGGTGGCTACACCTTC. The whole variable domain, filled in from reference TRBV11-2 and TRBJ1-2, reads EAGVAQSPRYKIIEKRQSVAFWCNPISGHATLYWYQQILGQGPKLLIQFQNNGVVDDSQLPKDRFSAERLKGVDSTLKIQPAKLEDSAVYLCASSLGPSGGYTFGSGTRLTVV.

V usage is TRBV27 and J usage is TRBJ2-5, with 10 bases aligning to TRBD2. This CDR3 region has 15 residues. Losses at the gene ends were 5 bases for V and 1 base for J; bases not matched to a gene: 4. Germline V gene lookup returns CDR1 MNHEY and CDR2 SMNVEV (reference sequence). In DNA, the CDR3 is TGTGCCAGCAGTGTCGGGACTAGCGCCCAAGAGACCCAGTACTTC. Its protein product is CASSVGTSAQETQYF.

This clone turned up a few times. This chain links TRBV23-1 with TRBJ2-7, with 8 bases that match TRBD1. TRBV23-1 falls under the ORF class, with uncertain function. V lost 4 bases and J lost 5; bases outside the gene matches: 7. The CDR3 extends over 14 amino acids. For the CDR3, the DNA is TGCGCCAGCAGTCCCAAGACAGGGGTCCACGAGCAGTACTTC. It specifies CASSPKTGVHEQYF.

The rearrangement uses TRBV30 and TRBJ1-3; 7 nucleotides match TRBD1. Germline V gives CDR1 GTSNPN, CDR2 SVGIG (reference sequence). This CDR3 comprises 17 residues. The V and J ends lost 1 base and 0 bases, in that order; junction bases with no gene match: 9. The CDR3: CAWSGMTGLSSGNTIYF. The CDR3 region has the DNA TGTGCCTGGAGTGGAATGACAGGGTTGAGCTCTGGAAACACCATATATTTT.

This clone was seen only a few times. Written as DNA, the CDR3 is TGTGCCTGGAGCGCTAACACCGCAACTAATGAAAAACTGTTTTTT. The encoded protein is CAWSANTATNEKLFF. The genes are TRBV30 and TRBJ1-4; D remains ambiguous. Germline CDR1 reads GTSNPN; CDR2 reads SVGIG (reference sequence). Trimming removed 3 bases from V and 0 bases from J, with 11 bases in between. This CDR3 has 15 amino acids.

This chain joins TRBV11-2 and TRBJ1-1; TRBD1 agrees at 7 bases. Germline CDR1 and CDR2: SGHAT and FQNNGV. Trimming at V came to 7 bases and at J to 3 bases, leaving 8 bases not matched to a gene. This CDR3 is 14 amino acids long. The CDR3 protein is CASNSIRGDTEAFF. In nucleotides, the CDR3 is TGTGCCAGCAATTCCATCAGGGGGGACACTGAAGCTTTCTTT.

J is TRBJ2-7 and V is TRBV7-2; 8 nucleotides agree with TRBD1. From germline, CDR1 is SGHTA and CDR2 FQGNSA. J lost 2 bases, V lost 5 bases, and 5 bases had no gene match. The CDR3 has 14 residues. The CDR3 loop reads CASSRSGQAYEQYF. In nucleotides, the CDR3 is TGTGCCAGCAGCCGTTCGGGACAGGCCTACGAGCAGTACTTC.

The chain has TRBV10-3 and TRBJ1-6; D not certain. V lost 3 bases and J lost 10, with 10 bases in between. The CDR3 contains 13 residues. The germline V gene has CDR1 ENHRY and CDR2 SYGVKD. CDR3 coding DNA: TGTGCCATCAGTGACCTAGTCAACTCACCCCTCCACTTT. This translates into CAISDLVNSPLHF.

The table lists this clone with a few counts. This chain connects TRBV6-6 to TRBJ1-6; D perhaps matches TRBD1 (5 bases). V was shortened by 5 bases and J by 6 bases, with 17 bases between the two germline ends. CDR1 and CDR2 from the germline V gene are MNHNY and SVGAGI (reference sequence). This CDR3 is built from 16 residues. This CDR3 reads CASSTDDSIFNSPLHF. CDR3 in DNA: TGTGCCAGCAGTACTGACGACAGTATCTTTAATTCACCCCTCCACTTT.

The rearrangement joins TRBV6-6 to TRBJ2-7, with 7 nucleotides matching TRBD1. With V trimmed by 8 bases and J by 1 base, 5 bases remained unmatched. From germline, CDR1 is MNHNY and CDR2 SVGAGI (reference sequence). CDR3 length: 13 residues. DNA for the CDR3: TGTGCCAGCCTGACAGGGTCTTCCTACGAGCAGTACTTC. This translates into CASLTGSSYEQYF.

This CDR3 reads CASSDPGTGAYNEQFF. CDR3 coding DNA: TGTGCCAGCAGTGACCCCGGGACAGGGGCGTACAATGAGCAGTTCTTC. This rearrangement joins TRBV6-4 to TRBJ2-1; 10 bases agree with TRBD1. CDR1 and CDR2 (germline): MRHNA, SNTAGT. The V and J ends lost 2 bases and 4 bases, in that order; junction bases with no gene match: 5. The CDR3 contains 16 residues.

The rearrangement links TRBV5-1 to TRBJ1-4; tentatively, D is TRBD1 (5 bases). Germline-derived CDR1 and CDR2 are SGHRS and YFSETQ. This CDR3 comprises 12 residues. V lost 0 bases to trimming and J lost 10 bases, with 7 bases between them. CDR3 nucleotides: TGCGCCAGCAGCTTGGACGGGGGAAAACTGTTTTTT. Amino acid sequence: CASSLDGGKLFF.

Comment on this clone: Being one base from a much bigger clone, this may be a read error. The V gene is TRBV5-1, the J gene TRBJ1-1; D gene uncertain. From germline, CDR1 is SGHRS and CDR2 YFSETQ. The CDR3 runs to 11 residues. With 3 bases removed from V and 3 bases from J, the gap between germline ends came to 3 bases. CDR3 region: CASSYDTEAFF. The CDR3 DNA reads TGCGCCAGCAGCTACGACACTGAAGCTTTCTTT.

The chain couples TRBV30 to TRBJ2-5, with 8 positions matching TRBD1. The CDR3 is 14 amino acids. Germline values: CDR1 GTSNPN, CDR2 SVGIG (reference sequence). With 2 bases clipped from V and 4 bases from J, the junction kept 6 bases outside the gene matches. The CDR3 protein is CAWSSTGGGETQYF. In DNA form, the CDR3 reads TGTGCCTGGAGTTCAACAGGGGGAGGAGAGACCCAGTACTTC.

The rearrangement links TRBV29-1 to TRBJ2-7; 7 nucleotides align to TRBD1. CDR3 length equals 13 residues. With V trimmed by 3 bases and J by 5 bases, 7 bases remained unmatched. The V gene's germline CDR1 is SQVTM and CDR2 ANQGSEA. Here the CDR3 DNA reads TGCAGCGTTGAGAGGCAGGGGGAACACGAGCAGTACTTC. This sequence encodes CSVERQGEHEQYF.

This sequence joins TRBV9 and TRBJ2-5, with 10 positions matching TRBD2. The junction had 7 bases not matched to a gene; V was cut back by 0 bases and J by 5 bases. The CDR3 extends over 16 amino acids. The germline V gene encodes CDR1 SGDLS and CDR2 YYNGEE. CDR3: CASSVGSSGSMETQYF. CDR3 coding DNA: TGTGCCAGCAGCGTAGGTTCTAGCGGGAGTATGGAGACCCAGTACTTC.

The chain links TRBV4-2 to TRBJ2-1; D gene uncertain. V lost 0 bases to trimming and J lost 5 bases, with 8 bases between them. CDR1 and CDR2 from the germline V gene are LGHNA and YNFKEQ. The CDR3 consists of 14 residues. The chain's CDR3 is CASSQDLGHNEQFF. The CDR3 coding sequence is TGTGCCAGCAGCCAAGATCTAGGACACAATGAGCAGTTCTTC.

The CDR3 DNA follows: TGCGCCAGCAGCCGCCCTGAGTTGCATGGCTACACCTTC. Protein product: CASSRPELHGYTF. This sequence joins TRBV5-1 and TRBJ1-2; D not certain. Trimming removed 4 bases at V and 6 bases at J, with 13 bases between. The CDR3 has 13 residues. In germline, CDR1 is SGHRS, CDR2 YFSETQ.

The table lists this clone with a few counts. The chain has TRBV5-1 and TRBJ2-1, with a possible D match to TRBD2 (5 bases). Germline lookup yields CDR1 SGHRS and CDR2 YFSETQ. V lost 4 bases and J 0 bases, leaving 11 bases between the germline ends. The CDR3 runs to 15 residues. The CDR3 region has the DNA TGCGCCAGCAGCCTCAGCGGTTCCTCCTACAATGAGCAGTTCTTC. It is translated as CASSLSGSSYNEQFF.

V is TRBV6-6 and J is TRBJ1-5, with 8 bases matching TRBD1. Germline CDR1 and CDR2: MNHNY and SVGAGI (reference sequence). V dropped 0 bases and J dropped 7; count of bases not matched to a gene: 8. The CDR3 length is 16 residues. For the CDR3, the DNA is TGTGCCAGCAGTTACTCTAGGACAGGGAACGTCCAGCCCCAGCATTTT. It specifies CASSYSRTGNVQPQHF.

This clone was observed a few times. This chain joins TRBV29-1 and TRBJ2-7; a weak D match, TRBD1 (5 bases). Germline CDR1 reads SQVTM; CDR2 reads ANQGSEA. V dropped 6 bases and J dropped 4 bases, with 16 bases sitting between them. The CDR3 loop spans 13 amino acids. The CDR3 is CSVERQGFYEQYF. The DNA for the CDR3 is TGCAGCGTCGAACGCCAGGGATTTTACGAGCAGTACTTC.

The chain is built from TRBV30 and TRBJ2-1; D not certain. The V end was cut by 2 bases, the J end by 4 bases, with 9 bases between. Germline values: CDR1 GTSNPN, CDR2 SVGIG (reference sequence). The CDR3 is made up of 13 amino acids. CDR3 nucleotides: TGTGCCTGGAGTTTCACACGTTACAATGAGCAGTTCTTC. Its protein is CAWSFTRYNEQFF.

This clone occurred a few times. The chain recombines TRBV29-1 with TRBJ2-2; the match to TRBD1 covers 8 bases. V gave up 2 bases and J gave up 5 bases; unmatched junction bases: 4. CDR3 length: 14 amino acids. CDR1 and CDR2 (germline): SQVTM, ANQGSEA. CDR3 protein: CSVERQGATGELFF. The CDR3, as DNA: TGCAGCGTTGAAAGGCAGGGGGCAACCGGGGAGCTGTTTTTT.